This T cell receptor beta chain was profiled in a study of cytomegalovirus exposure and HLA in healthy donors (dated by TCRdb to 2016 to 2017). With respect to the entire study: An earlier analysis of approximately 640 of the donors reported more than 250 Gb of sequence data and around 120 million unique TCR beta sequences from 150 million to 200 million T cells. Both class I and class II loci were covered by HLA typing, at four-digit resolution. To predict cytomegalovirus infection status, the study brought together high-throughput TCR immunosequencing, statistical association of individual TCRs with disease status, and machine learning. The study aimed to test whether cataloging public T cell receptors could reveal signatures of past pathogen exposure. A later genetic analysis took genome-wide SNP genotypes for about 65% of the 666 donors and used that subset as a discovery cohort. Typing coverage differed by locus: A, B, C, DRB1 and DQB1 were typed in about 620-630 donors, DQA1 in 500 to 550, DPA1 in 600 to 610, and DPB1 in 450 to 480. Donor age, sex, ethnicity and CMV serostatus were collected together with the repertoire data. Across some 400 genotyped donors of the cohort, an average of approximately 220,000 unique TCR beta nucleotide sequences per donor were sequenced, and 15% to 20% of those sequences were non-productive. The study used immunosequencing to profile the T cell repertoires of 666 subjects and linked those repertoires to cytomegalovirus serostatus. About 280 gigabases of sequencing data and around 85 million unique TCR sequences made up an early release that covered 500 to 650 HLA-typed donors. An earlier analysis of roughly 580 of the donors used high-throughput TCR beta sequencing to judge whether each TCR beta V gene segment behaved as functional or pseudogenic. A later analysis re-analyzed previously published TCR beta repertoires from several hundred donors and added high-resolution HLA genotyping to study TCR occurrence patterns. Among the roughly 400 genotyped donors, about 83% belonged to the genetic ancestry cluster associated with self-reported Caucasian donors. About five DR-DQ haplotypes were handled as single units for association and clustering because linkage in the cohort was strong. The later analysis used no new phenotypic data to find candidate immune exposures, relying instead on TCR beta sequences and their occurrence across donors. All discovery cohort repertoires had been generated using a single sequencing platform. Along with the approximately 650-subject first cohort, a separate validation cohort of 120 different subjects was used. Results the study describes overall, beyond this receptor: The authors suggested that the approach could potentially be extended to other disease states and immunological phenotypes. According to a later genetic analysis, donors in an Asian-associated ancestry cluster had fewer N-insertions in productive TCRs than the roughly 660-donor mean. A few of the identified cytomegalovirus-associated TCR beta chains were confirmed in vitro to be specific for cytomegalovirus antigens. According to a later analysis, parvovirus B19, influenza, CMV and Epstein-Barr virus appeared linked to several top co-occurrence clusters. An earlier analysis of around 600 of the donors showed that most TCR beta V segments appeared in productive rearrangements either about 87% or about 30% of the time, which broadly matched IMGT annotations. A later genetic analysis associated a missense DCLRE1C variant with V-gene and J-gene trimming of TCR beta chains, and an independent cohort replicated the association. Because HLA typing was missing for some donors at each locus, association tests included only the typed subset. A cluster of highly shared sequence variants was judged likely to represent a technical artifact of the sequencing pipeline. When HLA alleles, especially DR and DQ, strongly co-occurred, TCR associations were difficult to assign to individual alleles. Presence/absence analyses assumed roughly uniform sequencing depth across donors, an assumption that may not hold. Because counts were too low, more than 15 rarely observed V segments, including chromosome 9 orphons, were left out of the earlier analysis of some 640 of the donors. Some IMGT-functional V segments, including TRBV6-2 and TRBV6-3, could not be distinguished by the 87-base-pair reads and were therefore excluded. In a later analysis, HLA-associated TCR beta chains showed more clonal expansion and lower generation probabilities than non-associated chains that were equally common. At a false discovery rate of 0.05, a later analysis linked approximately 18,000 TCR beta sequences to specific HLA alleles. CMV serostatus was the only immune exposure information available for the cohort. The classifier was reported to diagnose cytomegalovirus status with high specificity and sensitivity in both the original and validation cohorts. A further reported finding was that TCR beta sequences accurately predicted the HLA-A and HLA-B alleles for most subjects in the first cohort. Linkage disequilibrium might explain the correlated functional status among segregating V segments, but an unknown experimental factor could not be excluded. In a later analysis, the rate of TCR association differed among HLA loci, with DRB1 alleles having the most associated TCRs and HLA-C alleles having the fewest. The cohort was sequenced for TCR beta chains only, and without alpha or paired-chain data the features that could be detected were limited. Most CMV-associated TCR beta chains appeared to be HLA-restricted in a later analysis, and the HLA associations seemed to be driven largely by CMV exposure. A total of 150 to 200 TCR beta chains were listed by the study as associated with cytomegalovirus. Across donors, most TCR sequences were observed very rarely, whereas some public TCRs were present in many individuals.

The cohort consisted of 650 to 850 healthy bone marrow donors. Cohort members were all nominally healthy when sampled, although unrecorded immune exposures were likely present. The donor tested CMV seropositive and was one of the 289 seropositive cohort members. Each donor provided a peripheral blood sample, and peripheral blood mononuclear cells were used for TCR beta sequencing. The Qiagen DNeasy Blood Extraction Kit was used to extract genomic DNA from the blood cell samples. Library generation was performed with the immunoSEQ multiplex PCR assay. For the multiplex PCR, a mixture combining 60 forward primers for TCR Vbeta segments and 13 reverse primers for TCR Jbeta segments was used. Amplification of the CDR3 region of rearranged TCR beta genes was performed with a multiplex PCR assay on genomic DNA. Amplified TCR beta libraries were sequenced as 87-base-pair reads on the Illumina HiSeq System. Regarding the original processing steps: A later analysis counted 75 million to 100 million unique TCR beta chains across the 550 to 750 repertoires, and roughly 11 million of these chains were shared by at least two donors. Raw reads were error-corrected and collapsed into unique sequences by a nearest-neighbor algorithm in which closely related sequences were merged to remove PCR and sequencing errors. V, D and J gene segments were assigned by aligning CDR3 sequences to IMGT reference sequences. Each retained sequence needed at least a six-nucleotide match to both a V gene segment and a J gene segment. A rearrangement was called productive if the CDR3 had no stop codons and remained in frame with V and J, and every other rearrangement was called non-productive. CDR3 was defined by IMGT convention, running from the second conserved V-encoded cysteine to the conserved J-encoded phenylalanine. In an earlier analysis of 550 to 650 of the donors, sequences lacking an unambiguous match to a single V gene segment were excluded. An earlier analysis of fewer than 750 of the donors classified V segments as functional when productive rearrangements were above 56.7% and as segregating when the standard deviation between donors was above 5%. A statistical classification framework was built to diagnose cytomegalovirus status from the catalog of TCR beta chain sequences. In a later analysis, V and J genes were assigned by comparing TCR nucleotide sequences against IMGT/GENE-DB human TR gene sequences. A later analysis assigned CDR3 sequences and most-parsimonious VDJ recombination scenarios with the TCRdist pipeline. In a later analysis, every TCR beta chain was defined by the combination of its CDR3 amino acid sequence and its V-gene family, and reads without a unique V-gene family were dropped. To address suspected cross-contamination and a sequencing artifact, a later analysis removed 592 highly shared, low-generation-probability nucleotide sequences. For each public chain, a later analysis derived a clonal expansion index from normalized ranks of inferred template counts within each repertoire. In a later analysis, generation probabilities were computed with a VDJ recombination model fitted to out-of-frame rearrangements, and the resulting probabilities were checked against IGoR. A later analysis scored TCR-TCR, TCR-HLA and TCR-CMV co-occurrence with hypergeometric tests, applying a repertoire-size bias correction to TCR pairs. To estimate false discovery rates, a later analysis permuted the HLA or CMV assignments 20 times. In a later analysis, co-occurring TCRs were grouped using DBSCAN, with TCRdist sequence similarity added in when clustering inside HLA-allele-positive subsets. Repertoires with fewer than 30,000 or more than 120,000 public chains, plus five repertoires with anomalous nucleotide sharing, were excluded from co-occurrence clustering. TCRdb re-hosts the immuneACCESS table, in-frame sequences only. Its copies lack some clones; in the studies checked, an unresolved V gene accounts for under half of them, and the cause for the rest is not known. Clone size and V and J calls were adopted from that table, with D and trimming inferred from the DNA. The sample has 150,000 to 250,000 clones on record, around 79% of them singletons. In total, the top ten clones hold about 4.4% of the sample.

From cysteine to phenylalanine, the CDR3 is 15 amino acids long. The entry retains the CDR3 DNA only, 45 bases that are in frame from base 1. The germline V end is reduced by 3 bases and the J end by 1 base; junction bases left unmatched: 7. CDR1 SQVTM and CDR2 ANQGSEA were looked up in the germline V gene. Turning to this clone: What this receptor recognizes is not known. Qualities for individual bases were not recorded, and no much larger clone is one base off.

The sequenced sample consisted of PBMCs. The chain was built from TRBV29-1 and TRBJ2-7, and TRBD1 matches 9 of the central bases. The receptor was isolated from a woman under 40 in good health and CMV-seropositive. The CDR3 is CSVDGLGTGSYEQYF. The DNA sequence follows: TGCAGCGTTGACGGCCTTGGGACAGGGTCCTACGAGCAGTACTTC.